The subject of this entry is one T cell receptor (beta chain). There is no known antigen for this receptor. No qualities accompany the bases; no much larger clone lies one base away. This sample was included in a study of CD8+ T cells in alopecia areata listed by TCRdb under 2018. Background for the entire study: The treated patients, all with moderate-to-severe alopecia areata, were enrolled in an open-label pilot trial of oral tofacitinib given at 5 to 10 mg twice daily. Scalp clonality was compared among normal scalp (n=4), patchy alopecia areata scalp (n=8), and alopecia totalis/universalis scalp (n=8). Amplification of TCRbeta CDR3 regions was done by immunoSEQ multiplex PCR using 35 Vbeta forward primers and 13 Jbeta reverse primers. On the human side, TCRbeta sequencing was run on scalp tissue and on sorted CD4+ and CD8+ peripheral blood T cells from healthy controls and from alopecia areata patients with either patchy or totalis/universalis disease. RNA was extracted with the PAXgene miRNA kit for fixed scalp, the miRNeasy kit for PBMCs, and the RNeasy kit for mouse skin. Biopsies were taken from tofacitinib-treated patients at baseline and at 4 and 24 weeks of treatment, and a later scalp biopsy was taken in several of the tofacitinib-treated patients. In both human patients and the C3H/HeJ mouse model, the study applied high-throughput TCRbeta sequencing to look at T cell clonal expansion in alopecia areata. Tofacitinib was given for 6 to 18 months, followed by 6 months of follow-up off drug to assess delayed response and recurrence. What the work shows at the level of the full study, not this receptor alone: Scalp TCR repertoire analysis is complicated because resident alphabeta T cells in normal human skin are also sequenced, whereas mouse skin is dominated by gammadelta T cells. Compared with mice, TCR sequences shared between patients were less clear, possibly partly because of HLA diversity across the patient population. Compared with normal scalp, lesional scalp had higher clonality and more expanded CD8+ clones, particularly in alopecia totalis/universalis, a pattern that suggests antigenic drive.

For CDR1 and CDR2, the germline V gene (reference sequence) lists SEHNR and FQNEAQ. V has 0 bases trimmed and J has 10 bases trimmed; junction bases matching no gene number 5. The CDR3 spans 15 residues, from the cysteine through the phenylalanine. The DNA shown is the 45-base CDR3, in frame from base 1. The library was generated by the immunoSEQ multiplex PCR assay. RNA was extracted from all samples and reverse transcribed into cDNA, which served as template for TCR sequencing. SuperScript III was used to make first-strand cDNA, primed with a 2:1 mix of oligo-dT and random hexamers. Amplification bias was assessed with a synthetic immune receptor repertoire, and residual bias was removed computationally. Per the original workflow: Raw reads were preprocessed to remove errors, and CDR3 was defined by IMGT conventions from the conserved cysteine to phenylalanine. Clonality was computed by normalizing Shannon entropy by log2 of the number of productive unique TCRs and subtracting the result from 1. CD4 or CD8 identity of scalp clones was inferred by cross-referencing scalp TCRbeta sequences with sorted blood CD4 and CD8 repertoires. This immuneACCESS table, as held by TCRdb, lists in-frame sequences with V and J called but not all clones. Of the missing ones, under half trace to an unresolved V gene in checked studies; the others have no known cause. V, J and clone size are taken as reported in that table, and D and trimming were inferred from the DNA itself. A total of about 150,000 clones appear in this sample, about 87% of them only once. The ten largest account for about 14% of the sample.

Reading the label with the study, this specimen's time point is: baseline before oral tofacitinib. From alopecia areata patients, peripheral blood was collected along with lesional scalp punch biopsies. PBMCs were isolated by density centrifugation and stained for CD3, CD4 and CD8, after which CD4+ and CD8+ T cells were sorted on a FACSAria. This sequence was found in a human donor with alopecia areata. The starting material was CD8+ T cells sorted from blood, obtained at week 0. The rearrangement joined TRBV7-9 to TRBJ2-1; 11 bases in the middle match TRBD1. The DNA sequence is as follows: TGTGCCAGCAGCTTAGCCCCGGGACAGGGGGGGGAGCAGTTCTTC. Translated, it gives CASSLAPGQGGEQFF.